Below, 22 T cell receptor beta chains from the same sample are listed, as sequenced in a study of identical twins. TCRdb passed the 5' RACE reads through MiXCR, listing each CDR3 protein once. The sample holds a few hundred thousand distinct CDR3 sequences, 9% to 15% seen once. The same specimen was also included in a second study, on yellow fever vaccine responses in identical twins.

The sample comprised CD8+ T cells sorted from blood. The receptors were gathered from a woman younger than 30 in good health.

This clonotype appeared a few times. This sequence joins TRBV27 and TRBJ2-5; TRBD1 matches at 7 bases. The V gene end was trimmed by 5 bases and the J gene end by 2 bases; junction bases not matched to a gene: 8. CDR3 length equals 15 residues. CDR1 is MNHEY, CDR2 SMNVEV, per germline (reference sequence). The CDR3 sequence: CASSPRDREQETQYF. The CDR3 coding sequence is TGTGCCAGCAGTCCACGGGACAGAGAACAAGAGACCCAGTACTTC.

The rearrangement joins TRBV7-9 to TRBJ2-1; no firm D call. Trimming took off 1 base at V and 6 bases at J, with 13 bases between the two ends. The germline V gene has CDR1 SEHNR and CDR2 FQNEAQ (reference sequence). CDR3 size: 15 residues. The CDR3 is CASSLGPVGTNEQFF. The CDR3 DNA reads as TGTGCCAGCAGCTTAGGGCCGGTGGGCACCAATGAGCAGTTCTTC.

This clonotype was seen a handful of times. This chain uses TRBV13 with TRBJ2-5; the D gene could be TRBD1 or TRBD2 (6 bases each). The CDR3 loop spans 14 amino acids. V shed 3 bases and J shed 3 bases, with 11 bases lying between them. The germline CDR1 and CDR2 sequences are PRHDT and FYEKMQ (reference sequence). CDR3 nucleotide sequence: TGTGCCAGCAGCTTTAGGGGGGAGGAAGAGACCCAGTACTTC. Translated: CASSFRGEEETQYF.

The CDR3 spells CASSLEGVWLDEQFF. CDR3 in DNA: TGTGCCAGCAGCTTAGAAGGGGTATGGCTCGATGAGCAGTTCTTC. This chain links TRBV7-6 with TRBJ2-1; possible D gene TRBD1, 5 bases. The CDR3 runs to 15 residues. Per germline, CDR1 SGHVS and CDR2 FNYEAQ. Trimming removed 1 base at V and 8 bases at J, with 15 bases between.

The rearrangement links TRBV4-1 to TRBJ2-5, with D perhaps TRBD1 (6 bases). Looked up from germline, CDR1 is MGHRA and CDR2 is YSYEKL. This CDR3 has 14 residues. The ends were cut back, 0 bases at V and 8 bases at J, with 13 bases in the middle. The CDR3 nucleotides read TGCGCCAGCAGCCAAGAAATGGGGACACCAACCCAGTACTTC. Its translation is CASSQEMGTPTQYF.

This clonotype has ten or more counts. This chain links TRBV5-1 with TRBJ1-1; no firm D call. Per the germline V gene, CDR1 is SGHRS and CDR2 is YFSETQ. CDR3 length equals 13 residues. Trimming shortened V by 0 bases and J by 1 base, and 4 bases separated the two germline ends. CDR3 DNA: TGCGCCAGCAGCTTGGCCTCGAACACTGAAGCTTTCTTT. It specifies CASSLASNTEAFF.

This clonotype occurred once. Mismatch with germline at one junction end may stem from a read error. The CDR3 bases are TGTGCCAGCAGTCTGACAGGAGCAGATACGCAGTGTTTT. Translating it yields CASSLTGADTQCF. The chain carries TRBV28 and TRBJ2-3; the D gene is possibly TRBD1 (6 bases). Germline V gene data show CDR1 as MDHEN and CDR2 as SYDVKM. This CDR3 has 13 amino acids.

This clonotype has more than one count but fewer than ten. V gene TRBV14 combines with J gene TRBJ2-1, with 11 bases aligning to TRBD2. Germline CDR1 SGHDN, CDR2 FVKESK. Trimming removed 4 bases from V and 3 bases from J; junction bases left unmatched: 8. CDR3 size: 17 residues. The CDR3 spells CASSPLLAGGGYNEQFF. In DNA, the CDR3 is TGTGCCAGCAGCCCGCTATTAGCGGGAGGGGGCTACAATGAGCAGTTCTTC.

The chain employs TRBV24-1 and TRBJ2-3; 13 bases match TRBD2. CDR3 size: 15 residues. Germline trimming cut 5 bases from V and 3 bases from J; bases unmatched to any gene: 1. Germline CDR1 reads KGHDR; CDR2 reads SFDVKD. This CDR3 is CATSGLAGGTDTQYF. The CDR3 coding sequence is TGTGCCACCAGTGGACTAGCGGGAGGTACAGATACGCAGTATTTT.

The chain uses TRBV20-1 and TRBJ2-3; D could derive from TRBD1 or TRBD2 (5 bases each). Trimming took 3 bases from V and 3 from J, leaving 16 bases between them. Germline V gives CDR1 DFQATT, CDR2 SNEGSKA (reference sequence). The CDR3 contains 15 residues. Here the CDR3 DNA reads TGCAGTGCTAGTCACGGGACGGCGTTTACAGATACGCAGTATTTT. Translated, it gives CSASHGTAFTDTQYF.

This chain joins TRBV6-1 and TRBJ1-2; D is undetermined. The V end lost 6 bases, the J end lost 0 bases, and 14 bases lay between the germline ends. CDR3 length: 15 residues. Germline assignment: CDR1 MNHNS and CDR2 SASEGT. CDR3 DNA sequence: TGTGCCAGCAGCGGCCCCGGGGTCGCTAACTATGGCTACACCTTC. This gives the protein CASSGPGVANYGYTF.

The gene calls are TRBV6-2 or TRBV6-3 and TRBJ2-7; D not resolved. Trimming pared 4 bases from V and 2 bases from J, leaving 9 bases between. The CDR3 contains 13 residues. Germline CDR1 MNHEY, CDR2 SVGEGT. DNA of the CDR3: TGTGCCAGCAGTTTCGACACCACCTACGAGCAGTACGTC. This encodes CASSFDTTYEQYV.

The chain uses TRBV2 and TRBJ2-7; 7 bases agree with TRBD2. This CDR3 has 19 residues. V shed 0 bases, J shed 0 bases, and the junction held 14 bases outside the gene matches. The V gene's germline CDR1 is SNHLY and CDR2 FYNNEI. CDR3 DNA: TGTGCCAGCAGTGAAGCGCTTCTGGGGGGGGAGACTAGCTCCTACGAGCAGTACGTC. This sequence encodes CASSEALLGGETSSYEQYV.

This clonotype was seen ten or more times. V is TRBV29-1 and J is TRBJ2-6; D is possibly TRBD1 (5 bases). The CDR3 length is 15 residues. From germline, CDR1 is SQVTM and CDR2 ANQGSEA. Trimming removed 2 bases from V and 0 bases from J, with 8 bases in between. The CDR3 region has the DNA TGCAGCGTTGAATTCCAGGGCTCTGGGGCCAACGTCCTGACTTTC. It yields the protein CSVEFQGSGANVLTF.

The V call is TRBV5-5, the J call TRBJ2-5; D is possibly TRBD2 (6 bases). Per germline, CDR1 SGHKS and CDR2 YYEKEE (reference sequence). The germline V and J ends were trimmed by 0 bases and 5 bases, with 11 bases remaining between them. This CDR3 is built from 14 residues. CDR3 bases: TGTGCCAGCAGCTTGGCCAAGCTAGCGGAGACCCAGTACTTC. It is translated as CASSLAKLAETQYF.

The chain carries TRBV6-2 or TRBV6-3 and TRBJ2-3; TRBD2 matches 15 bases. J gave up 7 bases and V 6 bases, and 20 bases lay outside the gene matches. Germline V lookup: CDR1 MNHEY, CDR2 SVGEGT. CDR3 length: 20 residues. The CDR3: CASRSYPGLAGGPSENTQYF. The CDR3 bases are TGTGCCAGCAGATCTTACCCGGGACTAGCGGGAGGACCCTCCGAAAATACGCAGTATTTT.

The V and J genes are TRBV7-9 and TRBJ1-4; D remains ambiguous. The CDR3 loop spans 13 amino acids. V shed 7 bases and J shed 3 bases, with 9 bases lying between them. Germline V gene lookup returns CDR1 SEHNR and CDR2 FQNEAQ (reference sequence). This chain's CDR3 is CASKESSNEKLFF. The CDR3 coding sequence is TGTGCCAGCAAGGAGAGCTCTAATGAAAAACTGTTTTTT.

The chain has TRBV2 and TRBJ2-3; TRBD2 agrees at 13 bases. The CDR3 covers 15 residues. Trimming removed 8 bases from V and 2 bases from J; junction bases left unmatched: 4. In germline, CDR1 is SNHLY, CDR2 FYNNEI. The CDR3: CASSGLAGPTDTQYF. The CDR3 nucleotides are TGTGCCAGCTCGGGACTAGCGGGACCCACAGATACGCAGTATTTT.

Here the CDR3 DNA reads TGTGCCAGCAGTGAGCCTAGCGGGAGAGAGAATGAGCAGTTCTTC. It translates to CASSEPSGRENEQFF. The V and J genes are TRBV6-1 and TRBJ2-1; 10 nucleotides align to TRBD2. V trimming: 3 bases; J trimming: 7 bases; junction bases outside the gene matches: 6. Germline V gene data show CDR1 as MNHNS and CDR2 as SASEGT. CDR3 size: 15 residues.

V usage is TRBV12-3 or TRBV12-4 and J usage is TRBJ2-3; 7 positions agree with TRBD1. The CDR3 runs to 15 residues. V lost 2 bases, J lost 3 bases, and 5 bases stayed unmatched. DNA of the CDR3: TGTGCCAGCAGTTTACCGGGACAGCAAACAGATACGCAGTATTTT. This gives the protein CASSLPGQQTDTQYF.

This clonotype was counted only a few times. J is TRBJ2-1 and V is TRBV4-2; D unclear. Trimming removed 1 base at V and 7 bases at J, with 11 bases between. Per germline, CDR1 LGHNA and CDR2 YNFKEQ. This CDR3 comprises 14 residues. The CDR3 nucleotides read TGTGCCAGCAGCCAAGGACTTGACCGGAATGAGCAGTTCTTC. This gives the protein CASSQGLDRNEQFF.

The chain employs TRBV4-1 and TRBJ2-7; perhaps TRBD2 as D (6 bases). This CDR3 has 16 residues. Trimming left V 0 bases short and J 0 bases short, with 12 bases between. Germline-derived CDR1 and CDR2 are MGHRA and YSYEKL. CDR3 coding DNA: TGCGCCAGCAGCCAAGACATAGCGGCAAGCTCCTACGAGCAGTACTTC. Translating gives CASSQDIAASSYEQYF.